The 9 T cell receptor beta chains below all came from one sample that was sequenced in a study of Ad26.COV2.S vaccination and SARS-CoV-2 variants. Treatment here: some 19 received Ad26.COV2.S at low or high dose, single or two shots; 5 received placebo; per-sample allocation not given. After the first vaccine or placebo injection, samples were drawn on day 63. Sequencing was performed with immunoSEQ multiplex PCR; in TCRdb, only in-frame clones are kept and a portion is missing. This table has roughly 380,000 clones, around 87% appearing once. Sequenced material: peripheral blood, taken in a trial of Ad26.COV2.S vaccine versus placebo. These receptors originate from a person aged 18-65 years who received the Ad26.COV2.S COVID-19 vaccine or a placebo.

The V call is TRBV19, the J call TRBJ1-4; a weak D match, TRBD1 (5 bases). V dropped 10 bases and J dropped 0 bases, with 18 bases sitting between them. The CDR3 is 16 amino acids. Germline V gene sequence: CDR1 LNHDA, CDR2 SQIVND (reference sequence). As DNA, the CDR3 is TGTGCCACCTCTCAGACAGCGTCCGCAACTAATGAAAAACTGTTTTTT. Protein sequence: CATSQTASATNEKLFF.

This clone has a handful of counts. The J gene is TRBJ1-2, the V gene TRBV5-4, with TRBD1 matching over 10 bases. The V and J ends lost 4 bases and 1 base, in that order; junction bases with no gene match: 16. Germline CDR1 is SGHNT and CDR2 is YYREEE (reference sequence). The CDR3 contains 19 residues. The CDR3, as DNA: TGTGCCAGCAGCCGTTCTCCGGGACAGGGGTTTGGAGTTAACTATGGCTACACCTTC. Amino acids: CASSRSPGQGFGVNYGYTF.

The chain couples TRBV29-1 to TRBJ1-1; possibly TRBD1 for D (6 bases). Germline CDR1 is SQVTM and CDR2 is ANQGSEA. The CDR3 consists of 14 residues. Trimming took 6 bases from V and 3 from J, leaving 17 bases between them. The CDR3 coding sequence is TGCAGCGTCGCCGGGGGGCAGTCGGACACTGAAGCTTTCTTT. Translation: CSVAGGQSDTEAFF.

The table lists this clone with a few counts. This rearrangement joins TRBV6-5 to TRBJ2-7; TRBD1 agrees at 9 bases. J was trimmed by 3 bases and V by 6 bases; bases with no gene match: 6. The CDR3 totals 14 residues. Germline V lookup: CDR1 MNHEY, CDR2 SVGAGI. The CDR3 DNA reads as TGTGCCAGCAGCAGGACAGGGGTTCTCTACGAGCAGTACTTC. Its protein is CASSRTGVLYEQYF.

The J gene is TRBJ1-6, the V gene TRBV5-1; D ambiguous. The CDR3 extends over 13 amino acids. With 7 bases removed from V and 5 bases from J, the gap between germline ends came to 10 bases. Per germline, CDR1 SGHRS and CDR2 YFSETQ. The CDR3 coding sequence is TGCGCCAGCTCCGGAACCGATAATTCACCCCTCCACTTT. Protein product: CASSGTDNSPLHF.

This sequence joins TRBV19 and TRBJ2-7; 10 bases match TRBD2. The CDR3 loop spans 16 amino acids. CDR1 is LNHDA and CDR2 is SQIVND in the germline V gene (reference sequence). V shed 4 bases and J 5 bases; nucleotides not matched to a gene: 11. The CDR3 protein is CASSTYLSGGANEQYF. The CDR3 DNA reads as TGTGCCAGTAGTACCTACCTCAGCGGGGGGGCTAACGAGCAGTACTTC.

The rearrangement uses TRBV30 and TRBJ1-2; D may be TRBD1 (5 bases). This CDR3 is 14 amino acids long. The germline V gene has CDR1 GTSNPN and CDR2 SVGIG (reference sequence). Trimming pared 0 bases from V and 7 bases from J, leaving 15 bases between. The CDR3 loop reads CAWSVRSGVGGYTF. The CDR3 DNA reads TGTGCCTGGAGTGTACGGTCGGGGGTTGGTGGCTACACCTTC.

The J gene is TRBJ2-1, the V gene TRBV3-1 (or the pseudogene TRBV3-2); maybe TRBD2 (6 bases). The CDR3 runs 18 residues. The germline CDR1 and CDR2 sequences are LGHDT and YNNKEL (reference sequence). Trimming shortened V by 2 bases and J by 0 bases, and 17 bases separated the two germline ends. The CDR3 DNA follows: TGTGCCAGCAGCCAATTCCTGGGGGGACGGAGCTCCTACAATGAGCAGTTCTTC. Translated, it gives CASSQFLGGRSSYNEQFF.

The chain combines TRBV3-1 (or the pseudogene TRBV3-2) with TRBJ1-4, with 8 bases aligning to TRBD1. V gave up 4 bases and J gave up 8 bases; unmatched junction bases: 9. Germline V gene sequence: CDR1 LGHDT, CDR2 YNNKEL (reference sequence). The CDR3 contains 15 residues. The CDR3 nucleotides are TGTGCCAGCAGCCCCGGACAGGGAGGATGGGAAAAACTGTTTTTT. Translating it yields CASSPGQGGWEKLFF.